This T cell receptor (beta chain) was observed in a study of T cell responses to AZD1222 COVID-19 vaccine. General observations from the study: Seropositive at baseline were only a handful of AZD1222 recipients. The donor group comprised mostly white British people and more females; the analysis possibly underestimated clonal diversity. Vaccine-related CD4 TCRs covered spike, predominating at 160-218 and 743-854. Regions left unmutated in variants are reportedly the target of nearly half of spike-specific TCRs.

TCRdb keeps only in-frame clones here, not all; method: immunoSEQ multiplex PCR. The sample has 150,000 to 200,000 clones, 87% seen once; the top ten hold less than 3%. As for this clone: As yet, its antigen is unknown.

V lost 1 base to trimming and J lost 7 bases, with 7 bases between them. Per germline, CDR1 SGHNT and CDR2 YENEEA. This CDR3 has 12 amino acids. The chain links TRBV11-3 to TRBJ1-2; D is uncertain. Source: peripheral blood, taken on day 0 of MenACWY control vaccination. The clonotype comes from an adult in good health. The CDR3 nucleotides are TGTGCCAGCAGCTTAGCCCCGAGTGGCTACACCTTC. As protein: CASSLAPSGYTF.